The clone carrying this T cell receptor beta chain was seen a few times. This sample is part of a study of T cell changes during pregnancy in multiple sclerosis. The assay was immunoSEQ multiplex PCR, and TCRdb's table has in-frame clones only and misses some. The sample lists some 64,000 clones; roughly nine tenths were seen once. The material sequenced was peripheral blood, taken in the first trimester of pregnancy. The TCR comes from a female donor in good health, enrolled as a control in a pregnancy study.

The CDR3 loop is CASSLQGAPGELFF. The CDR3 DNA reads as TGCGCCAGCAGCCTACAGGGGGCCCCCGGGGAGCTGTTTTTT. The chain combines TRBV5-1 with TRBJ2-2, with 9 nucleotides matching TRBD1. Germline V gene sequence: CDR1 SGHRS, CDR2 YFSETQ. Losses at the gene ends were 4 bases for V and 6 bases for J; bases not matched to a gene: 4. This CDR3 is 14 amino acids long.